The rows below give T cell receptor beta chains drawn from one sample of a study of vaccination and CD4 T cells after COVID-19. These receptors lack a known antigen. MiXCR, run by TCRdb on the PCR reads, gives a single entry per CDR3 protein. The sample gives some 23,000 distinct CDR3 sequences, around 66% of which show up once; around 15% is in the top ten. The sequencing used CD4+ T cells from blood, cultured in vitro, collected after SARS-CoV-2 vaccination. The receptors originated from a human donor who received a COVID-19 vaccine. Each CDR3 is given with its conserved first and last residue. The D gene is left open where the match is weak. Clone size is stated in some rows and not others, as once, few, many or a class when expanded.

TRBD2,TRBJ2-1,TRBV27,-,CASSYRLTSGGAYEQFF,TGTGCCAGCAGCTATCGATTGACTAGCGGGGGGGCCTATGAGCAGTTCTTC
TRBD1,TRBJ1-2,TRBV5-4,-,CASSGEGAGGYTF,TGTGCCAGCAGCGGCGAGGGGGCGGGTGGCTACACCTTC
TRBD2,TRBJ2-2,TRBV7-3,-,CASSSQRTSLTSGGAVGELFF,TGTGCCAGCAGCTCCCAACGCACTTCGCTGACTAGCGGGGGGGCGGTCGGGGAGCTGTTTTTT
-,TRBJ1-3,TRBV20-1,-,CSALHGTRGNTIYF,TGCAGTGCTTTACACGGGACTCGAGGAAACACCATATATTTT
-,TRBJ1-2,TRBV20-1,-,CSASPISYGYTF,TGCAGTGCTAGCCCAATTTCCTATGGCTACACCTTC
-,TRBJ1-2,TRBV19,few,CASRETAGGYYGYTF,TGTGCCAGTAGAGAGACAGCCGGGGGGTACTATGGCTACACCTTC
-,TRBJ2-2,TRBV7-7,-,CASSYGTAEHPGELFF,TGTGCCAGCAGCTACGGAACGGCAGAGCACCCCGGGGAGCTGTTTTTT
-,TRBJ1-3,TRBV6-1,-,CASRIASGGSGNTIYF,TGTGCCAGCAGGATAGCCTCCGGGGGATCGGGAAACACCATATATTTT
-,TRBJ2-7,TRBV7-8,-,CASSSPSAGEQYF,TGTGCCAGCAGCTCCCCTAGTGCGGGCGAGCAGTACTTC
-,TRBJ2-3,TRBV7-2,-,CASSTGASTDTQYF,TGTGCCAGCAGCACGGGGGCTAGCACAGATACGCAGTATTTT
TRBD1,TRBJ2-5,TRBV10-3,few,CAISESKGQVRETQYF,TGTGCCATCAGTGAGTCAAAGGGACAGGTTCGAGAGACCCAGTACTTC
TRBD1,TRBJ1-2,TRBV10-3,-,CAISESRTGDNYGYTF,TGTGCCATCAGTGAGTCTCGGACAGGGGATAACTATGGCTACACCTTC
-,TRBJ1-2,TRBV19,-,CASRKWGQENGYTF,TGTGCCAGTAGAAAATGGGGGCAGGAGAATGGCTACACCTTC
TRBD2,TRBJ2-3,TRBV10-3,once,CATRSSGGGDTQYF,TGTGCCACCCGGAGTAGCGGGGGGGGAGATACGCAGTATTTT
-,TRBJ2-7,TRBV7-9,-,CASSFATRGYRAQYF,TGTGCCAGCAGCTTTGCCACCAGGGGTTACCGGGCGCAGTACTTC
-,TRBJ1-3,TRBV2,-,CASSPADSGNTIYF,TGTGCCAGCAGCCCCGCCGACTCTGGAAACACCATATATTTT
TRBD2,TRBJ2-1,TRBV10-3,-,CAISGGEDNEQFF,TGTGCCATAAGCGGGGGGGAAGACAATGAGCAGTTCTTC
TRBD2,TRBJ2-3,TRBV7-3,-,CASSQVAGSATDTQYF,TGTGCCAGCAGCCAAGTAGCGGGGTCAGCCACAGATACGCAGTATTTT
TRBD1,TRBJ2-5,TRBV19,-,CASSMAGTGEETQYF,TGTGCCAGTAGTATGGCCGGGACAGGGGAAGAGACCCAGTACTTC
-,TRBJ1-1,TRBV7-9,-,CASSFQGSGTEAFF,TGTGCCAGCAGCTTCCAAGGCTCGGGCACTGAAGCTTTCTTT
-,TRBJ2-3,TRBV6-1,few,CAAQRGGGGTDTQYF,TGTGCCGCTCAACGCGGGGGCGGAGGCACAGATACGCAGTATTTT
TRBD2,TRBJ2-5,TRBV20-1,-,CSAREAGGPRETQYF,TGCAGTGCTAGGGAAGCGGGGGGGCCCAGGGAGACCCAGTACTTC
-,TRBJ2-2,TRBV20-1,-,CSARWDTGELFF,TGCAGTGCTAGATGGGACACCGGGGAGCTGTTTTTT
-,TRBJ1-1,TRBV15,few,CATSRDLDPTEAFF,TGTGCCACCAGCAGAGATTTGGACCCCACTGAAGCTTTCTTT
-,TRBJ2-2,TRBV10-3,-,CAIRLDTHTGELFF,TGTGCCATCAGATTGGACACTCACACCGGGGAGCTGTTTTTT
-,TRBJ1-6,TRBV5-1,-,CASSPGSGESPLHF,TGCGCCAGCAGCCCCGGATCGGGCGAGTCACCCCTCCACTTT
-,TRBJ2-7,TRBV14,few,CASSQGPFAYEQYF,TGTGCCAGCAGCCAAGGACCTTTCGCGTACGAGCAGTACTTC
-,TRBJ2-3,TRBV15,-,CATSRDRASTDAQYF,TGTGCCACCAGCAGAGATCGAGCTAGCACAGATGCGCAGTATTTT
TRBD1,TRBJ1-5,TRBV12-3/TRBV12-4,-,CASSTDRDQPQHF,TGTGCCAGCAGTACCGACAGGGATCAGCCCCAGCATTTT
TRBD1,TRBJ1-2,TRBV24-1,-,CATSDEGTGGSGYTF,TGTGCCACCAGCGATGAAGGGACAGGGGGAAGCGGCTACACCTTC